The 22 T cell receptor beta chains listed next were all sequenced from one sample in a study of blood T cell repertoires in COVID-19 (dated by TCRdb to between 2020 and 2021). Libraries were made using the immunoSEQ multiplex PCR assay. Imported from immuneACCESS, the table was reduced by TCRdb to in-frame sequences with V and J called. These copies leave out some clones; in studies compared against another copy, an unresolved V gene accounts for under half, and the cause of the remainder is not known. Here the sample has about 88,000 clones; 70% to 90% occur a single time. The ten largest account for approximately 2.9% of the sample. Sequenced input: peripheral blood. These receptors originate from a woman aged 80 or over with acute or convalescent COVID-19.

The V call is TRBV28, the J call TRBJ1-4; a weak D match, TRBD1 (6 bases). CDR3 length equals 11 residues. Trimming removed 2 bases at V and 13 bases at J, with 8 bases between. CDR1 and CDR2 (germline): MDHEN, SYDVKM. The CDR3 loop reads CASSLQGRLFF. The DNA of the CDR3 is TGTGCCAGCAGTTTACAGGGGAGACTGTTTTTT.

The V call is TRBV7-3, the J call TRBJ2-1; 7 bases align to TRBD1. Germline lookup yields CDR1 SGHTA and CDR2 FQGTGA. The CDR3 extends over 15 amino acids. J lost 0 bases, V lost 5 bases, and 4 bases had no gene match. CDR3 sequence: CASSSAGGSYNEQFF. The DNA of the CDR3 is TGTGCCAGCAGCAGTGCAGGGGGCTCCTACAATGAGCAGTTCTTC. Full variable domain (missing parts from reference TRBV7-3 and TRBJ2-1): GAGVSQTPSNKVTEKGKYVELRCDPISGHTALYWYRQSLGQGPEFLIYFQGTGAADDSGLPNDRFFAVRPEGSVSTLKIQRTERGDSAVYLCASSSAGGSYNEQFFGPGTRLTVL.

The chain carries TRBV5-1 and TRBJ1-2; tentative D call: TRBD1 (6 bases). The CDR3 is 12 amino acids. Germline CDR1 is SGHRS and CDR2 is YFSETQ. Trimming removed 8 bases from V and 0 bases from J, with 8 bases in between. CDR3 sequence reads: CARDSSNYGYTF. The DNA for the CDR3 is TGCGCCAGGGACAGCTCTAACTATGGCTACACCTTC.

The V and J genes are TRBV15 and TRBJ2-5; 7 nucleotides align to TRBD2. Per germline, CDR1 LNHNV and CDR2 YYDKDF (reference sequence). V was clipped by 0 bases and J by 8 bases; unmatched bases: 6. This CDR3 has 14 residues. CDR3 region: CATSRDIQRGTQYF. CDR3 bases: TGTGCCACCAGCAGAGATATCCAGCGGGGAACCCAGTACTTC.

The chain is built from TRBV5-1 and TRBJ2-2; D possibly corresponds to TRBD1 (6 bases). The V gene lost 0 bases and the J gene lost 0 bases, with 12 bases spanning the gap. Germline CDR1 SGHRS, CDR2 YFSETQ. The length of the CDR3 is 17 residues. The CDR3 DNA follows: TGCGCCAGCAGCTTGGGGGCAGGGGCCGCGAACACCGGGGAGCTGTTTTTT. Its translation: CASSLGAGAANTGELFF.

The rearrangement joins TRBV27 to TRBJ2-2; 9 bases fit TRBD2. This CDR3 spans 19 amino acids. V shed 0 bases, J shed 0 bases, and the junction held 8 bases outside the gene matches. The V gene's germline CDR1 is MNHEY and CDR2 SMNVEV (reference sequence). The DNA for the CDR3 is TGTGCCAGCAGTTTATCGCCCCTAATAGCGGGAGCGAACACCGGGGAGCTGTTTTTT. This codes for CASSLSPLIAGANTGELFF.

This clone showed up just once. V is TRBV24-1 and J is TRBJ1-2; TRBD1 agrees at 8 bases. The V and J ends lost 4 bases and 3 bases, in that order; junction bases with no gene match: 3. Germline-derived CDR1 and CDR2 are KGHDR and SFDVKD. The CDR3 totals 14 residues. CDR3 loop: CATSDSTGDYGYTF. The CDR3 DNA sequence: TGTGCCACCAGTGACTCGACAGGGGACTATGGCTACACCTTC.

Here the CDR3 reads CASSQGQGARTYEQYF. The CDR3 DNA sequence: TGTGCCAGCAGCCAAGGGCAGGGGGCGAGGACCTACGAGCAGTACTTC. The rearrangement links TRBV3-1 (or the pseudogene TRBV3-2) to TRBJ2-7; TRBD1 matches 8 bases. Trimming at V came to 1 base and at J to 2 bases, leaving 7 bases not matched to a gene. Germline assignment: CDR1 LGHDT and CDR2 YNNKEL (reference sequence). The CDR3 contains 16 residues.

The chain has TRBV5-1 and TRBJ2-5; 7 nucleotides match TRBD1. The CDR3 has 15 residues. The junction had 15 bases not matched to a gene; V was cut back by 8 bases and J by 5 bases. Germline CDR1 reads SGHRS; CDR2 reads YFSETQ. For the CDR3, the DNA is TGCGCCAGTCACTCTAGTTCAGGGGGTGAGGAGACCCAGTACTTC. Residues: CASHSSSGGEETQYF.

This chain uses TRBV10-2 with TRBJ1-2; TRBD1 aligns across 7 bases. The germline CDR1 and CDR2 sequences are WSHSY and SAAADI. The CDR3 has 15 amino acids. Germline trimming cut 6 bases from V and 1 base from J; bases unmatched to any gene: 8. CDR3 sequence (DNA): TGCGCCAGCAGACCCGGGACAGAAGATAACTATGGCTACACCTTC. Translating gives CASRPGTEDNYGYTF.

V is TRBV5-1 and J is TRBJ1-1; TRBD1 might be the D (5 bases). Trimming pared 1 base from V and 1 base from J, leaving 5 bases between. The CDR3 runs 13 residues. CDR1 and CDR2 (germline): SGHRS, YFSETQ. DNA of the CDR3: TGCGCCAGCAGCTTGCAGGGGAACACTGAAGCTTTCTTT. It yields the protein CASSLQGNTEAFF.

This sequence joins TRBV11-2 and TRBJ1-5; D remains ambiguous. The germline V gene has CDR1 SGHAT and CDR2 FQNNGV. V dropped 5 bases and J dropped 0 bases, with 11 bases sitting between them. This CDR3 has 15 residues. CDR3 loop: CASSLSAYSNQPQHF. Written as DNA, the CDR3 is TGTGCCAGCAGCCTCTCCGCCTATAGCAATCAGCCCCAGCATTTT.

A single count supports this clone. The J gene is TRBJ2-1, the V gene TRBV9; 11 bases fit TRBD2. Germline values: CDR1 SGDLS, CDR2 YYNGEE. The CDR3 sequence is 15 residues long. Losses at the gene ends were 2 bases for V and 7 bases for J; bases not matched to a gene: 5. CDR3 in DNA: TGTGCCAGCAGCGTTCGGACTAGCGGGTTGAATGAGCAGTTCTTC. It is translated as CASSVRTSGLNEQFF.

The CDR3 loop is CASSLGQGDLMNTEAFF. The CDR3 DNA reads as TGTGCCAGCAGTTTAGGACAGGGTGACCTCATGAACACTGAAGCTTTCTTT. The chain carries TRBV28 and TRBJ1-1; 8 bases agree with TRBD1. The CDR3 has 17 residues. Germline V CDR1 and CDR2: MDHEN, SYDVKM. J was trimmed by 0 bases and V by 2 bases; bases with no gene match: 8.

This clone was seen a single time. The CDR3 sequence is CASSLGAGSLHF. The CDR3 DNA reads as TGTGCCAGCAGTCTAGGCGCAGGGTCCCTCCACTTT. This sequence joins TRBV7-3 and TRBJ1-6; possibly TRBD1 for D (5 bases). Germline lookup yields CDR1 SGHTA and CDR2 FQGTGA. V shed 6 bases and J shed 14 bases, with 14 bases lying between them. This CDR3 is 12 amino acids long.

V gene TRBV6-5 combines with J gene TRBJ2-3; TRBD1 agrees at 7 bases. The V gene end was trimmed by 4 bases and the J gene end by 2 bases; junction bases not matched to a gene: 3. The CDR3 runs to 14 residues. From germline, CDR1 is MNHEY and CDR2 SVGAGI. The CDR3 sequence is CASSWGQYTDTQYF. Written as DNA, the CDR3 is TGTGCCAGCAGTTGGGGACAGTACACAGATACGCAGTATTTT.

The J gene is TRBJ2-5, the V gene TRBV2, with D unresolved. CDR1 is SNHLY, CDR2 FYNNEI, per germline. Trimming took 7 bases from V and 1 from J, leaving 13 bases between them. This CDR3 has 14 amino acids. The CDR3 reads CASTKGGSQETQYF. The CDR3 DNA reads TGTGCCAGCACCAAAGGCGGCAGCCAAGAGACCCAGTACTTC.

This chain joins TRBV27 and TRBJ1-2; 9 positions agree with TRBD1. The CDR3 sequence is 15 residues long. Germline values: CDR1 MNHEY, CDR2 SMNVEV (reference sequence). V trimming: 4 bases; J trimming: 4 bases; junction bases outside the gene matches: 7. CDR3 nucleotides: TGTGCCAGCAGTTCCTGGACAGGGGAGGCCTATGGCTACACCTTC. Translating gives CASSSWTGEAYGYTF.

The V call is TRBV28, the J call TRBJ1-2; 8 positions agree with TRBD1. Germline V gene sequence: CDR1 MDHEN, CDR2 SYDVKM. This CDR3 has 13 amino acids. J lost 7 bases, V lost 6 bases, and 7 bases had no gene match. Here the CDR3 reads CASSRQGAIGYTF. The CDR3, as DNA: TGTGCCAGCAGCCGGCAGGGGGCAATTGGCTACACCTTC.

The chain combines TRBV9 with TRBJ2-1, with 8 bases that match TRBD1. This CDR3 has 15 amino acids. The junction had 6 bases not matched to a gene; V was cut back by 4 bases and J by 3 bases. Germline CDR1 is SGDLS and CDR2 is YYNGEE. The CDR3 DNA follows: TGTGCCAGCAGCACCTGGACAGGGAACTACAATGAGCAGTTCTTC. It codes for CASSTWTGNYNEQFF. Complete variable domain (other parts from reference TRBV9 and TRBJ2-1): DSGVTQTPKHLITATGQRVTLRCSPRSGDLSVYWYQQSLDQGLQFLIQYYNGEERAKGNILERFSAQQFPDLHSELNLSSLELGDSALYFCASSTWTGNYNEQFFGPGTRLTVL.

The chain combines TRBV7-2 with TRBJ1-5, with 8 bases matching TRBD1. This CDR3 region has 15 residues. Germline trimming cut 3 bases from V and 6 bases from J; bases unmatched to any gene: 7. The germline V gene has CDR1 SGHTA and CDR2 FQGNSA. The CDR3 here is CASSFSGGGGQPQHF. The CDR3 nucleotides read TGTGCCAGCAGCTTCTCAGGGGGCGGGGGTCAGCCCCAGCATTTT.

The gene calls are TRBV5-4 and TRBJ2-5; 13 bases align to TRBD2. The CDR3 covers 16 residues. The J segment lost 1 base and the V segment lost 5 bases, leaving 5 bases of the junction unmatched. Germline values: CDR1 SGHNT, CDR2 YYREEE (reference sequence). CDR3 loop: CASSYGLAGVQETQYF. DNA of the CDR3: TGTGCCAGCAGTTATGGACTAGCGGGAGTCCAAGAGACCCAGTACTTC.